These 18 T cell receptor beta chains share one sample of origin, sequenced in a study of T cells in Graves' hyperthyroidism and ophthalmopathy. Regions amplified from RNA transcripts were the TCR beta CDR3 regions. Initially, a first-round RT-PCR of the TCR CDR3 employed the HTBI primer set. From the multiplex PCR reads, TCRdb called clonotypes with MiXCR, one entry per CDR3 protein. Found here are 500,000 to 750,000 distinct CDR3 sequences, roughly 50% of them singletons; the top ten hold 7.5% to 8.5%. Sequencing was carried out using peripheral blood or thyroid tissue (not recorded which). These receptors came from a woman aged 18-29 years with Graves' hyperthyroidism.

This clonotype was seen more than once but under ten times. The rearrangement joins TRBV12-3 or TRBV12-4 to TRBJ1-1, with D perhaps TRBD1 (5 bases). Trimming took off 5 bases at V and 8 bases at J, with 12 bases between the two ends. There are 12 residues in the CDR3. The CDR3 DNA follows: TGTGCCAGCAGTACTACCGGGACGGAAGCTTTCTTT. This encodes CASSTTGTEAFF.

On this clonotype itself: A much larger clone is a single base away; this may be a read error. The chain couples TRBV19 to TRBJ2-7, with D unclear. The germline V gene has CDR1 LNHDA and CDR2 SQIVND (reference sequence). The length of the CDR3 is 13 residues. V gave up 7 bases and J gave up 3 bases, with 13 bases separating them. CDR3 sequence reads: CASNSGRGYEQYF. In DNA form, the CDR3 reads TGTGCCAGTAATTCAGGACGCGGCTACGAGCAGTACTTC.

Written as DNA, the CDR3 is TGTGCCAGCAGCTTGGCAGGGTCGGAAGAGACCCAGTACTTC. Protein product: CASSLAGSEETQYF. The chain recombines TRBV5-6 with TRBJ2-5; perhaps TRBD1 as D (5 bases). Germline CDR1 and CDR2: SGHDT and YYEEEE. This CDR3 contains 14 residues. Trimming took off 0 bases at V and 3 bases at J, with 9 bases between the two ends.

The table lists this clonotype with many counts. This chain links TRBV5-1 with TRBJ1-4; no definite D call. Germline assignment: CDR1 SGHRS and CDR2 YFSETQ. V was pared by 1 base and J by 7 bases, with 14 bases between. The CDR3 length is 15 residues. CDR3 DNA: TGCGCCAGCAGCTTGACTGGAGTCGAGGGTGAAAAACTGTTTTTT. Translated: CASSLTGVEGEKLFF. The variable domain in full, with the rest retrieved from reference TRBV5-1 and TRBJ1-4, is KAGVTQTPRYLIKTRGQQVTLSCSPISGHRSVSWYQQTPGQGLQFLFEYFSETQRNKGNFPGRFSGRQFSNSRSEMNVSTLELGDSALYLCASSLTGVEGEKLFFGSGTQLSVL.

This clonotype occurred many times. This sequence joins TRBV7-2 and TRBJ2-2, with D uncertain. The CDR3 sequence is 15 residues long. The V gene's germline CDR1 is SGHTA and CDR2 FQGNSA. V lost 5 bases, J lost 1 base, and 11 bases lay in between. CDR3 sequence: CASSRGSWNTGELFF. In DNA, the CDR3 is TGTGCCAGCAGCCGAGGAAGCTGGAACACCGGGGAGCTGTTTTTT.

As regards this clonotype: Sequence at one end of the junction differs from germline and may be a read error. The genes are TRBV5-4 and TRBJ2-7; 7 bases agree with TRBD1. The CDR3 spans 13 residues. CDR1 is SGHNT, CDR2 YYREEE, per germline (reference sequence). The CDR3 nucleotides read TGCGCCAGCAGCCAAGTAAGGGACAGTGTGCAGTACTTC. Residues: CASSQVRDSVQYF.

This clonotype showed up just a few times. The chain has TRBV5-1 and TRBJ2-7; D gene unclear. Trimming removed 2 bases from V and 0 bases from J, with 9 bases in between. The CDR3 consists of 14 residues. The germline V gene encodes CDR1 SGHRS and CDR2 YFSETQ. The CDR3: CASSFATNSYEQYF. The CDR3 DNA reads as TGCGCCAGCAGCTTCGCGACAAACTCCTACGAGCAGTACTTC. Supplemented by reference TRBV5-1 and TRBJ2-7, the full variable domain reads KAGVTQTPRYLIKTRGQQVTLSCSPISGHRSVSWYQQTPGQGLQFLFEYFSETQRNKGNFPGRFSGRQFSNSRSEMNVSTLELGDSALYLCASSFATNSYEQYFGPGTRLTVT.

As for this clonotype: This CDR3 fails to terminate in the conserved phenylalanine or tryptophan, so it likely reflects a read error. It is unclear where the CDR3 begins or ends on the DNA, so no DNA is shown, and the CDR3 is as TCRdb lists it. This chain joins TRBV2 and TRBJ2-5. The CDR3 is 8 amino acids long, termini counted. CDR1 is SNHLY, CDR2 FYNNEI, per germline. The CDR3 loop reads CASTQEPL.

This clonotype came up many times. The rearrangement joins TRBV6-5 to TRBJ2-2; unclear D gene. Germline V gives CDR1 MNHEY, CDR2 SVGAGI. This CDR3 region has 15 residues. V was pared by 2 bases and J by 1 base, with 8 bases between. Here the CDR3 DNA reads TGTGCCAGCAGTTACGGCATTGGGAACACCGGGGAGCTGTTTTTT. This gives the protein CASSYGIGNTGELFF.

This clonotype was observed many times. This rearrangement joins TRBV7-3 to TRBJ2-6; tentatively, D is TRBD1 or TRBD2 (5 bases each). The germline gives CDR1 SGHTA, CDR2 FQGTGA. The CDR3 loop spans 15 amino acids. The V and J ends lost 5 bases and 0 bases respectively, with 8 bases between them. CDR3 amino acids: CASSPGSSGANVLTF. The CDR3 DNA sequence: TGTGCCAGCAGCCCAGGGAGCTCTGGGGCCAACGTCCTGACTTTC.

The V and J genes are TRBV3-1 and TRBJ2-5; tentative D call: TRBD2 (7 bases). Near its end, the DNA agrees better with TRBJ2-1, so the J call may be wrong. The CDR3 runs 13 residues. CDR1 is LGHDT and CDR2 is YNNKEL in the germline V gene (reference sequence). CDR3 nucleotide sequence: TGTGCCAGCAGCCAGAGCGGCGGGGGCGAGCAGTTCTTC. Encoded protein: CASSQSGGGEQFF.

This clonotype was seen at least ten times. The chain links TRBV20-1 to TRBJ1-2; TRBD1 matches 7 bases. There are 15 residues in the CDR3. Germline V lookup: CDR1 DFQATT, CDR2 SNEGSKA (reference sequence). The J segment lost 3 bases and the V segment lost 0 bases, leaving 7 bases of the junction unmatched. The CDR3 DNA reads as TGCAGTGCTAGAGAAACAGGGGAGTGGGACTATGGCTACACCTTC. Translating gives CSARETGEWDYGYTF.

The gene calls are TRBV6-5 and TRBJ1-5; D might be TRBD1 (6 bases). The V end lost 6 bases, the J end lost 1 base, and 16 bases lay between the germline ends. The length of the CDR3 is 16 residues. Germline CDR1 MNHEY, CDR2 SVGAGI. CDR3 in amino acids: CASRQRGGGSNQPQHF. The DNA of the CDR3 is TGTGCCAGCAGACAAAGGGGGGGAGGGAGCAATCAGCCCCAGCATTTT.

At least ten counts were recorded for this clonotype. The chain recombines TRBV7-9 with TRBJ1-1, with a weak D call TRBD1 (6 bases). Per the germline V gene, CDR1 is SEHNR and CDR2 is FQNEAQ (reference sequence). Trimming removed 5 bases from V and 1 base from J, with 8 bases in between. This CDR3 is built from 13 residues. The CDR3 loop reads CASSMGQNTEAFF. The CDR3 DNA is TGTGCCAGCAGCATGGGACAGAACACTGAAGCTTTCTTT.

This chain joins TRBV20-1 and TRBJ1-1; 7 nucleotides match TRBD1. The CDR3 loop spans 13 amino acids. Germline V CDR1 and CDR2: DFQATT, SNEGSKA (reference sequence). V lost 6 bases to trimming and J lost 3 bases; unmatched junction nucleotides: 7. DNA for the CDR3: TGCAGTGCCAAGACAGGGAAGGACACTGAAGCTTTCTTT. Its translation: CSAKTGKDTEAFF.

The chain is built from TRBV7-8 and TRBJ2-6; TRBD1 aligns across 11 bases. V gave up 3 bases and J gave up 4 bases; unmatched junction bases: 5. The CDR3 length is 17 residues. Germline-derived CDR1 and CDR2 are SGHVS and FQNEAQ. CDR3 protein: CASSLGQGVRGANVLTF. The DNA of the CDR3 is TGTGCCAGCAGCTTGGGACAGGGGGTCAGGGGGGCCAACGTCCTGACTTTC.

As to this clonotype: A single base separates this from a much larger clone, so it may be a read error. The chain employs TRBV2 and TRBJ1-1; no definite D call. CDR3 size: 14 residues. With 1 base removed from V and 7 bases from J, the gap between germline ends came to 13 bases. Germline V lookup: CDR1 SNHLY, CDR2 FYNNEI. CDR3 DNA: TGTGCCAGCAGTGAAGGGGCGCAGGCTAGTGAAGCTTTCTTT. Encoded protein: CASSEGAQASEAFF. Combining the CDR3 with reference TRBV2 and TRBJ1-1 gives the whole variable domain EPEVTQTPSHQVTQMGQEVILRCVPISNHLYFYWYRQILGQKVEFLVSFYNNEISEKSEIFDDQFSVERPDGSNFTLKIRSTKLEDSAMYFCASSEGAQASEAFFGQGTRLTVV.

This clonotype occurred many times. V is TRBV2 and J is TRBJ2-2, with 9 positions matching TRBD2. The CDR3 length is 16 residues. The ends lost 2 bases at V and 3 bases at J; junction bases unmatched: 4. CDR1 and CDR2 (germline): SNHLY, FYNNEI. The CDR3 region is CASSERAGGYTGELFF. The CDR3 nucleotides are TGTGCCAGCAGTGAACGGGCGGGAGGGTACACCGGGGAGCTGTTTTTT.